This record looks at one T cell receptor beta chain sequence and its context. The antigen is unknown. CD45RO/CCR7/CD25/CD127/CD95/CD27 sorting isolated CD4+ naive, central memory, regulatory and stem cell-like memory cells. The whole isolated RNA underwent reverse transcription, so sequencing captured expressed TCRB transcripts. Here immunoSEQ multiplex PCR was the method, and the copy in TCRdb shows in-frame clones only, minus some. The top ten hold 0.015% of the sample, which has about 300,000 clones, roughly 14% seen once. The sample is drawn from a study of beta chain features in type 1 diabetes. Study-level points and caveats: In every one of the four CD4+ subsets, TCRB CDR3s were moderately but significantly shorter in Type 1 diabetes patients.

The ends lost 8 bases at V and 4 bases at J; junction bases unmatched: 10. CDR1 is LNHDA, CDR2 SQIVND, per germline (reference sequence). The CDR3 is 14 amino acids. The sequence was obtained from a woman between 18 and 30 years old with type 1 diabetes. The sample was naive CD4+ T cells from blood. The V call is TRBV19, the J call TRBJ1-2; 7 bases fit TRBD1. CDR3 protein: CASAQTGATYGYTF. The CDR3 bases are TGTGCCAGTGCTCAAACAGGGGCGACCTATGGCTACACCTTC.